The 24 T cell receptor beta chains below were found in one sample sequenced in a study of T cells expressing NK-cell markers. TCRdb reworked the 5' RACE reads into one entry per CDR3 protein, no DNA. The sample data list about 160,000 distinct CDR3 sequences. Sequencing was performed on blood T cells: a sorted CD56 or NKG2C T cell subset, CD4+ or CD8+ T cells, or bulk PBMC T cells (not recorded which). The receptors were gathered from a man aged 18 to 69 in good health.

The V gene is TRBV10-3, the J gene TRBJ2-3; TCRdb selects TRBD1, and the lack of DNA leaves this call unchecked. The CDR3 is made up of 17 amino acids. CDR1 is ENHRY and CDR2 is SYGVKD in the germline V gene. CDR3: CAISSRGLARGGDTQYF.

The rearrangement joins TRBV11-2 to TRBJ2-5; TCRdb's D call of TRBD2 is untestable without DNA. CDR1 and CDR2 from the germline V gene are SGHAT and FQNNGV. The CDR3 contains 17 residues. CDR3 protein: CASSSRTSGVLQETQYF. The full variable domain, rest sourced from reference TRBV11-2 and TRBJ2-5, is EAGVAQSPRYKIIEKRQSVAFWCNPISGHATLYWYQQILGQGPKLLIQFQNNGVVDDSQLPKDRFSAERLKGVDSTLKIQPAKLEDSAVYLCASSSRTSGVLQETQYFGPGTRLLVL.

The V call is TRBV5-4, the J call TRBJ2-4. CDR1 and CDR2 (germline): SGHNT, YYREEE (reference sequence). CDR3 length: 14 amino acids. CDR3 protein: CASSSPTSGNIQYF.

The chain couples TRBV14 to TRBJ2-7; the D call from TCRdb, TRBD1, cannot be confirmed without DNA. Germline V gives CDR1 SGHDN, CDR2 FVKESK. CDR3 length: 15 amino acids. The CDR3 sequence is CASSQDSTDSYEQYF.

The chain is built from TRBV7-2 and TRBJ2-3; TCRdb picks TRBD1, but there is no DNA to check that call. Germline CDR1 reads SGHTA; CDR2 reads FQGNSA. The CDR3 totals 15 residues. The CDR3 spells CASSLLRGGTDTQYF.

The chain's CDR3 is CASRRLAGGTYNEQFF. The V call is TRBV19, the J call TRBJ2-1; the TCRdb call, TRBD2, lacks DNA for checking. Germline lookup yields CDR1 LNHDA and CDR2 SQIVND (reference sequence). This CDR3 spans 16 amino acids.

The chain employs TRBV6-1 and TRBJ2-1; TCRdb indicates TRBD1, and absent DNA this call remains unverified. Germline CDR1 and CDR2: MNHNS and SASEGT. This CDR3 is 14 amino acids long. The CDR3 loop is CASSGTGLYNEQFF.

The chain couples TRBV5-1 to TRBJ1-6; there is no DNA to check the TCRdb D call of TRBD1. The CDR3 has 16 residues. Germline CDR1 is SGHRS and CDR2 is YFSETQ. The CDR3 sequence is CASSYSGGAVNSPLHF.

The rearrangement links TRBV7-7 to TRBJ2-5; without DNA, the TCRdb call of TRBD1 cannot be checked. Germline V gene data show CDR1 as SSHAT and CDR2 as FNYEAQ (reference sequence). The CDR3 is made up of 12 amino acids. The CDR3 sequence: CATRDREETQYF.

This chain uses TRBV4-1 with TRBJ2-4; TCRdb's D call of TRBD1 is untestable without DNA. Germline-derived CDR1 and CDR2 are MGHRA and YSYEKL. The CDR3 length is 13 residues. This CDR3 reads CASIMGGQNIQYF.

The rearrangement uses TRBV23-1 and TRBJ2-7; TCRdb outputs TRBD2, but without DNA this stays unchecked. TRBV23-1 is labeled an ORF, and its function is uncertain. The CDR3 spans 17 residues. The CDR3 sequence: CASSQSPLAGAYYEQYF.

The chain joins TRBV5-1 to TRBJ2-3; the TCRdb D gene call, TRBD1, has no DNA to confirm it. Germline values: CDR1 SGHRS, CDR2 YFSETQ. The CDR3 sequence is 16 residues long. CDR3 sequence reads: CASSSERTGYTDTQYF.

The V and J genes are TRBV7-9 and TRBJ2-1; absent DNA, TCRdb's TRBD1 call cannot be checked. The germline V gene encodes CDR1 SEHNR and CDR2 FQNEAQ (reference sequence). The CDR3 is 14 amino acids. The CDR3 spells CASSSGTGGFEQFF.

The chain recombines TRBV29-1 with TRBJ2-7; TCRdb's assignment of TRBD1 cannot be checked, as there is no DNA. This CDR3 contains 17 residues. CDR1 and CDR2 from the germline V gene are SQVTM and ANQGSEA. This CDR3 reads CSVVGRDSFLEPYEQYF.

The chain carries TRBV7-6 and TRBJ2-1; the TCRdb D gene call, TRBD1, has no DNA to confirm it. CDR3 length equals 15 residues. Germline V gives CDR1 SGHVS, CDR2 FNYEAQ. The CDR3: CASSRGTGYRDEQFF.

V gene TRBV27 combines with J gene TRBJ1-5; the TCRdb D gene call, TRBD1, has no DNA to confirm it. The germline gives CDR1 MNHEY, CDR2 SMNVEV (reference sequence). This CDR3 comprises 15 residues. The CDR3: CASSLGTLGNQPQHF.

This sequence joins TRBV20-1 and TRBJ2-1; the TRBD2 assignment by TCRdb is unverifiable without DNA. The length of the CDR3 is 14 residues. Per germline, CDR1 DFQATT and CDR2 SNEGSKA (reference sequence). The CDR3 region is CSGTPPRDANEQFF.

This sequence joins TRBV11-2 and TRBJ2-7. The CDR3 spans 15 residues. Germline-derived CDR1 and CDR2 are SGHAT and FQNNGV. CDR3 region: CASSLEAELSYEQYF.

The V gene is TRBV29-1, the J gene TRBJ2-7. Germline loops: CDR1 SQVTM, CDR2 ANQGSEA. This CDR3 region has 12 residues. The CDR3 loop reads CSASTHTYEQYF.

The rearrangement uses TRBV29-1 and TRBJ2-5; TCRdb's D call of TRBD1 is untestable without DNA. The CDR3 runs 16 residues. Germline V gene data show CDR1 as SQVTM and CDR2 as ANQGSEA. This CDR3 is CSVEDQTGVIWETQYF.

The chain links TRBV7-6 to TRBJ2-3; TCRdb's assignment of TRBD2 cannot be checked, as there is no DNA. Germline lookup yields CDR1 SGHVS and CDR2 FNYEAQ. The CDR3 loop spans 17 amino acids. This CDR3 reads CASSLSGLAGVIDTQYF. The variable domain in full, completed from reference TRBV7-6 and TRBJ2-3, reads GAGVSQSPRYKVTKRGQDVALRCDPISGHVSLYWYRQALGQGPEFLTYFNYEAQQDKSGLPNDRFSAERPEGSISTLTIQRTEQRDSAMYRCASSLSGLAGVIDTQYFGPGTRLTVL.

This chain links TRBV29-1 with TRBJ2-2; TCRdb picks TRBD2, but there is no DNA to check that call. CDR1 is SQVTM, CDR2 ANQGSEA, per germline. CDR3 length: 14 residues. CDR3: CSVERGFSTGELFF.

The rearrangement links TRBV6-5 to TRBJ1-2; with no DNA, the TCRdb D assignment of TRBD1 cannot be verified. This CDR3 comprises 12 residues. The germline gives CDR1 MNHEY, CDR2 SVGAGI. CDR3 loop: CASSYWGQGYTF.

J is TRBJ1-1 and V is TRBV9. From germline, CDR1 is SGDLS and CDR2 YYNGEE. This CDR3 spans 15 amino acids. The CDR3 region is CASSVEGVGGTEAFF.